The 14 T cell receptor beta chains given below trace back to one sample, sequenced in a study of blood T cell repertoires in COVID-19. Generated by immunoSEQ multiplex PCR, the TCRdb table keeps only in-frame clones and is missing some. Among approximately 440,000 clones listed, less than 95% were seen once. Sequencing used PBMCs or T cells enriched from blood (not recorded which). The receptors originated from a man younger than 30 who had recovered from COVID-19.

The chain carries TRBV29-1 and TRBJ1-1, with D possibly being TRBD1 (6 bases). Trimming stripped 4 bases from V and 6 bases from J, with 21 bases between. This CDR3 is built from 15 residues. The germline CDR1 and CDR2 sequences are SQVTM and ANQGSEA. CDR3 DNA: TGCAGCGTTGCCCTCAGAAGTGACAGGAAGGCTGAAGCTTTCTTT. Translating gives CSVALRSDRKAEAFF.

The CDR3 spells CASSLGTTNYGYTF. In DNA, the CDR3 is TGCGCCAGCAGCTTGGGGACAACTAACTATGGCTACACCTTC. The genes are TRBV5-1 and TRBJ1-2; the D gene is possibly TRBD1 (5 bases). Trimming removed 0 bases at V and 0 bases at J, with 6 bases between. From germline, CDR1 is SGHRS and CDR2 YFSETQ. The CDR3 has 14 amino acids.

This clone was observed once. This sequence joins TRBV11-1 and TRBJ1-1, with D hard to call. From germline, CDR1 is SGHAT and CDR2 FQDESV (reference sequence). The CDR3 loop spans 11 amino acids. The ends were cut back, 3 bases at V and 6 bases at J, with 5 bases in the middle. The CDR3 DNA is TGTGCCAGCAGCTTTCGGGCTGAAGCTTTCTTT. Amino acids: CASSFRAEAFF.

V and J are TRBV9 and TRBJ2-3, with 8 bases lining up with TRBD2. The germline CDR1 and CDR2 sequences are SGDLS and YYNGEE. The CDR3 sequence is 17 residues long. J gave up 4 bases and V 0 bases, and 10 bases lay outside the gene matches. The CDR3 spells CASSVEGSAGGSDTQYF. The CDR3 region has the DNA TGTGCCAGCAGCGTAGAGGGGAGCGCGGGAGGATCAGATACGCAGTATTTT.

V usage is TRBV11-3 and J usage is TRBJ1-1; 10 positions match TRBD1. Germline V gene data show CDR1 as SGHNT and CDR2 as YENEEA. The CDR3 consists of 13 residues. Unmatched junction bases numbered 0, after V lost 5 bases and J lost 3 bases. The CDR3 is CASSGTGDTEAFF. In DNA, the CDR3 is TGTGCCAGCAGCGGGACAGGGGACACTGAAGCTTTCTTT.

The V call is TRBV7-3, the J call TRBJ1-1; D may be TRBD1 (5 bases). CDR1 is SGHTA, CDR2 FQGTGA, per germline. V shed 5 bases and J shed 4 bases, with 11 bases lying between them. The CDR3 contains 13 residues. CDR3 loop: CASSPRRGTEAFF. Written as DNA, the CDR3 is TGTGCCAGCAGCCCTCGGAGGGGCACTGAAGCTTTCTTT.

This clone showed up just once. DNA for the CDR3: TGTGCCAGCAGCTTTCGGGGGGTGGACTCCTACAATGAGCAGTTCTTC. Translated, it gives CASSFRGVDSYNEQFF. The chain has TRBV5-5 and TRBJ2-1; 7 nucleotides match TRBD2. CDR3 length equals 16 residues. V gave up 2 bases and J gave up 0 bases; unmatched junction bases: 5. Germline CDR1 is SGHKS and CDR2 is YYEKEE (reference sequence).

V gene TRBV9 combines with J gene TRBJ1-2, with a tentative D call TRBD1 (5 bases). The CDR3 is 14 amino acids. CDR1 SGDLS and CDR2 YYNGEE come from the germline V gene. V shed 3 bases and J shed 4 bases, with 13 bases lying between them. The CDR3 here is CASSALGDSYGYTF. The CDR3, as DNA: TGTGCCAGCAGCGCGTTGGGTGACAGCTATGGCTACACCTTC.

Comments on this clone: Within the sample, other DNA sequences also encode this same CDR3. The rearrangement links TRBV28 to TRBJ1-1; no clear D gene. Germline assignment: CDR1 MDHEN and CDR2 SYDVKM. This CDR3 region has 12 residues. The V gene lost 6 bases and the J gene lost 0 bases, with 5 bases spanning the gap. CDR3 in DNA: TGTGCCAGCAGATCGGTGAACACTGAAGCTTTCTTT. It codes for CASRSVNTEAFF. Full variable domain (rest looked up from reference TRBV28 and TRBJ1-1): DVKVTQSSRYLVKRTGEKVFLECVQDMDHENMFWYRQDPGLGLRLIYFSYDVKMKEKGDIPEGYSVSREKKERFSLILESASTNQTSMYLCASRSVNTEAFFGQGTRLTVV.

This sequence joins TRBV19 and TRBJ2-1; TRBD2 might be the D (6 bases). The germline V gene encodes CDR1 LNHDA and CDR2 SQIVND (reference sequence). Trimming cost V 5 bases and J 3 bases, with 17 bases left between them. The CDR3 has 16 residues. The CDR3 protein is CASSPRTVGGYNEQFF. For the CDR3, the DNA is TGTGCCAGTAGTCCGCGGACCGTGGGGGGCTACAATGAGCAGTTCTTC.

The chain joins TRBV7-8 to TRBJ1-5; no clear D. The CDR3 consists of 14 residues. V was clipped by 5 bases and J by 2 bases, with 10 bases between them. The germline CDR1 and CDR2 sequences are SGHVS and FQNEAQ. CDR3 bases: TGTGCCAGCAGCCCCGACGAGGGCAATCAGCCCCAGCATTTT. This encodes CASSPDEGNQPQHF.

Regarding this clone: This specimen includes other DNA sequences encoding the same CDR3. CDR3 nucleotides: TGTGCCAGCAGCCAAGAGGGAGGGAATCAGCCCCAGCATTTT. Translation gives CASSQEGGNQPQHF. The V and J genes are TRBV3-1 (or the pseudogene TRBV3-2) and TRBJ1-5; no firm D call. Trimming left V 0 bases short and J 4 bases short, with 7 bases between. CDR1 is LGHDT, CDR2 YNNKEL, per germline (reference sequence). The CDR3 has 14 amino acids.

A single count supports this clone. The chain uses TRBV11-2 and TRBJ1-2; D gene uncertain. V lost 1 base and J lost 3, with 9 bases in between. CDR1 is SGHAT and CDR2 is FQNNGV in the germline V gene. This CDR3 is 14 amino acids long. CDR3 sequence reads: CASSLVLGDYGYTF. CDR3 bases: TGTGCCAGCAGCTTAGTTCTGGGAGACTATGGCTACACCTTC.

As concerns this clone: This CDR3 is also generated by other DNA sequences in the sample. J is TRBJ2-1 and V is TRBV9; the match to TRBD2 covers 8 bases. CDR3 length: 15 residues. The trim removed 2 bases at V and 0 bases at J, leaving 1 base unmatched. Germline V lookup: CDR1 SGDLS, CDR2 YYNGEE. The chain's CDR3 is CASSVAGGSYNEQFF. In DNA, the CDR3 is TGTGCCAGCAGCGTCGCGGGGGGCTCCTACAATGAGCAGTTCTTC.